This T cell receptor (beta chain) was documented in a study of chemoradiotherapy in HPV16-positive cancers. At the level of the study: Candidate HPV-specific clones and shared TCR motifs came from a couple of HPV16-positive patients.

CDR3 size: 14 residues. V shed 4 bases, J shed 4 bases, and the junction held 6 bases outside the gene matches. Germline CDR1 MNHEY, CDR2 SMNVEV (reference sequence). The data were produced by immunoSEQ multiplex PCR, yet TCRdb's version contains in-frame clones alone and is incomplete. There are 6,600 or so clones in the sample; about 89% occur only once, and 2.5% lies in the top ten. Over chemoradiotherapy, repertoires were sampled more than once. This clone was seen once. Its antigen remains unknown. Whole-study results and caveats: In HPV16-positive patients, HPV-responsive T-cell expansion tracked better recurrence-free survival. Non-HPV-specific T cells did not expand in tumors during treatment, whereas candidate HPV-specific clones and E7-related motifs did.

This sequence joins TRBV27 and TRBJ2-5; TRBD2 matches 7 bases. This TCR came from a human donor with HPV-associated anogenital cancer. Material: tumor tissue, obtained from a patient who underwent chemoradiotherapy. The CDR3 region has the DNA TGTGCCAGCAGTTCTTGGGAGGGCCGAGAGACCCAGTACTTC. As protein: CASSSWEGRETQYF.